The 10 T cell receptor beta chains given below trace back to one sample, sequenced in a study of blood T cells in healthy people across ages. Combining a sample-barcoded 5' primer with a J-beta primer mix, a second PCR ran for roughly 6 to 11 cycles. TCRdb re-called the 5' RACE reads with MiXCR, one entry per CDR3 protein. The data show almost 1 million distinct CDR3 sequences, roughly half seen once. The sequenced sample consisted of blood. The receptors shown here come from an older woman in good health.

Worth noting for this clonotype: An end of the junction does not agree with germline; a read error may underlie this. The CDR3 region has the DNA TGTGCCCTCAGTGACCGGACTAGCGGAAGAAAAGAGACCCAGTACTTC. Its protein is CALSDRTSGRKETQYF. This chain uses TRBV10-3 with TRBJ2-5; the match to TRBD2 covers 10 bases. Germline loops: CDR1 ENHRY, CDR2 SYGVKD. The CDR3 is 16 residues long.

Only a few counts were recorded for this clonotype. This chain uses TRBV20-1 with TRBJ2-5; TRBD1 aligns across 7 bases. Unmatched junction bases numbered 11, after V lost 2 bases and J lost 5 bases. This CDR3 is built from 15 residues. Germline V gives CDR1 DFQATT, CDR2 SNEGSKA (reference sequence). The DNA for the CDR3 is TGCAGTGCTAGACTCGCGAGGGGGCGCACGGAGACCCAGTACTTC. Its protein is CSARLARGRTETQYF.

The chain joins TRBV28 to TRBJ2-5; D is ambiguous. The tail of the sequence fits TRBJ2-7 better, so the J call may be wrong. The CDR3 has 13 amino acids. The V gene's germline CDR1 is MDHEN and CDR2 SYDVKM. CDR3 nucleotide sequence: TGTGCCAGCAAGCCGAGAAGCCCCTACGAGCAGTACTTC. It specifies CASKPRSPYEQYF.

Only a few counts were recorded for this clonotype. The chain couples TRBV7-9 to TRBJ1-1, with a possible D match to TRBD1 (6 bases). The CDR3 has 12 amino acids. V lost 5 bases and J lost 5, with 9 bases in between. Germline loops: CDR1 SEHNR, CDR2 FQNEAQ (reference sequence). DNA for the CDR3: TGTGCCAGCAGCCGACAGGTTACTGAAGCTTTCTTT. Amino acids: CASSRQVTEAFF.

The V gene is TRBV2, the J gene TRBJ2-5; tentative D call: TRBD1 (7 bases). Matching the DNA end better, TRBJ2-7 makes the J call doubtful. The CDR3 covers 13 residues. Germline CDR1 SNHLY, CDR2 FYNNEI. The CDR3 is CAILGGQFYEQYF. The DNA for the CDR3 is TGTGCCATCTTGGGGGGACAGTTTTACGAGCAGTACTTC.

The CDR3 loop is CASSFWTENIQYF. The CDR3 nucleotides are TGTGCCAGCAGCTTCTGGACAGAAAACATTCAGTACTTC. The chain combines TRBV7-2 with TRBJ2-4; possibly TRBD1 for D (6 bases). This CDR3 comprises 13 residues. Germline V gene sequence: CDR1 SGHTA, CDR2 FQGNSA. The V gene lost 3 bases and the J gene lost 5 bases, with 8 bases spanning the gap.

As for this clonotype: The junction shows a germline mismatch at one end, possibly a read error. The chain joins TRBV18 to TRBJ2-5; D is undetermined. Germline CDR1 KGHSH, CDR2 LQKENI. This CDR3 comprises 14 residues. CDR3 in DNA: TGTGACAGCTCACCACGATCAGGCCAAGAGACCCAGTACTTC. Translation: CDSSPRSGQETQYF.

This chain connects TRBV6-2 or TRBV6-3 to TRBJ2-6; D possibly corresponds to TRBD1 (5 bases). CDR1 and CDR2 from the germline V gene are MNHEY and SVGEGT. The V gene lost 4 bases and the J gene lost 5 bases, with 15 bases spanning the gap. The CDR3 is made up of 16 amino acids. In DNA form, the CDR3 reads TGTGCCAGCAGTTTGTTAGGGGTGAGAAGGGCCAACGTCCTGACTTTC. It specifies CASSLLGVRRANVLTF.

This clonotype was seen more than once but under ten times. This chain joins TRBV27 and TRBJ1-6, with 9 bases aligning to TRBD1. The germline V gene has CDR1 MNHEY and CDR2 SMNVEV (reference sequence). There are 15 residues in the CDR3. The V gene end was trimmed by 7 bases and the J gene end by 9 bases; junction bases not matched to a gene: 10. CDR3 bases: TGTGCCAGCACCCGACTGACAGGGGGTAGTTCACCCCTCCACTTT. It is translated as CASTRLTGGSSPLHF.

The gene calls are TRBV10-1 and TRBJ2-2; 7 bases fit TRBD1. This CDR3 contains 15 residues. Germline values: CDR1 WNHNN, CDR2 SYGVQD (reference sequence). V shed 7 bases and J 1 base; nucleotides not matched to a gene: 6. The CDR3, as DNA: TGCGCCAGCAAATCCGGGACAGTGAACACCGGGGAGCTGTTTTTT. Amino acid sequence: CASKSGTVNTGELFF.